This T cell receptor beta chain comes out of a study of OX40 agonist ivuxolimab in advanced cancers. Findings and caveats of the study: At 0.1 to 3.0 mg/kg, CD4+ and CD8+ blood T cells expanded clonally by week 6. The antigens recognized by the expanded peripheral T cells, that is their antigen specificity, were not determined.

In germline, CDR1 is GTSNPN, CDR2 SVGIG (reference sequence). V was trimmed by 2 bases and J by 4 bases, leaving 17 bases between them. The CDR3 length is 15 residues. Assay used: immunoSEQ multiplex PCR; TCRdb lists only in-frame clones, some missing. The data contain 55,000 to 60,000 clones, around nine tenths of them singletons. Regarding this clone: The antigen is not known.

The sample in question was CD4+ or CD8+ T cells sorted from blood, obtained in a trial of the OX40 agonist ivuxolimab. The chain is built from TRBV30 and TRBJ2-5; a weak D match, TRBD1 (5 bases). The clonotype comes from an adult with an advanced solid tumor such as melanoma, head and neck, liver or kidney cancer. As DNA, the CDR3 is TGTGCCTGGAGTAGCCAGGGAACTCGCCGAGAGACCCAGTACTTC. Translation: CAWSSQGTRRETQYF. The entire variable domain, with the rest obtained from reference TRBV30 and TRBJ2-5, is as follows: SQTIHQWPATLVQPVGSPLSLECTVEGTSNPNLYWYRQAAGRGLQLLFYSVGIGQISSEVPQNLSASRPQDRQFILSSKKLLLSDSGFYLCAWSSQGTRRETQYFGPGTRLLVL.